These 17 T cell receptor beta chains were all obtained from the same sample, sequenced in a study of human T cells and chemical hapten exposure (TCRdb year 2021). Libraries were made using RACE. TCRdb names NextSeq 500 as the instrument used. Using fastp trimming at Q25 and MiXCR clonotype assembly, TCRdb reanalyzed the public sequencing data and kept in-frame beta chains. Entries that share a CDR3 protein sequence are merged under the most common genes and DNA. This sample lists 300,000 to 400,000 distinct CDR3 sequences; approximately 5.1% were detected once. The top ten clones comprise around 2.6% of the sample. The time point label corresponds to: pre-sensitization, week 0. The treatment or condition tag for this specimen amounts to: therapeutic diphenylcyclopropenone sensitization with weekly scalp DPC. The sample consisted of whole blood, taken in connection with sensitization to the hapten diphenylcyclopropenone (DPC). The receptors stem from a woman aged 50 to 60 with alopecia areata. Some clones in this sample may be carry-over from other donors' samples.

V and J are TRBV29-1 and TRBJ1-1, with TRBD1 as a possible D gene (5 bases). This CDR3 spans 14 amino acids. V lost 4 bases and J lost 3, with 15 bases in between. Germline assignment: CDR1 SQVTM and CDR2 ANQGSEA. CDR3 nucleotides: TGCAGCGTTGTTCCCGGGGGTTCGTACACTGAAGCTTTCTTT. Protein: CSVVPGGSYTEAFF.

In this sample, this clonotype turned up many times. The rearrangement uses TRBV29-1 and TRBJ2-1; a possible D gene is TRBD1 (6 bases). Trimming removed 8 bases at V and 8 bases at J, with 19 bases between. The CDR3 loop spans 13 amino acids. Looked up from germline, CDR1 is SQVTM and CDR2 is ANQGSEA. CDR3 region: CSSGQLVKDEQFF. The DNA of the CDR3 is TGCAGCTCCGGACAGTTAGTAAAAGATGAGCAGTTCTTC.

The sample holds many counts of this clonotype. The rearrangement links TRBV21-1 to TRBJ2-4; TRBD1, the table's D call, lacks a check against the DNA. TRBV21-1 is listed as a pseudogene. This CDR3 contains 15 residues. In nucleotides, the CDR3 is TGTGCCAGCAGCAAAGTAGGGGACGGTAAAAACATTCAGTACTTC. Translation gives CASSKVGDGKNIQYF.

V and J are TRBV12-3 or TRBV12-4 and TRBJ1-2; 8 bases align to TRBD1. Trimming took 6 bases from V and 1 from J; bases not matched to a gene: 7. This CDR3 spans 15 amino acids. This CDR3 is CASSPGQAVNYGYTF. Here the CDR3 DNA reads TGTGCCAGCAGCCCGGGACAGGCTGTTAACTATGGCTACACCTTC.

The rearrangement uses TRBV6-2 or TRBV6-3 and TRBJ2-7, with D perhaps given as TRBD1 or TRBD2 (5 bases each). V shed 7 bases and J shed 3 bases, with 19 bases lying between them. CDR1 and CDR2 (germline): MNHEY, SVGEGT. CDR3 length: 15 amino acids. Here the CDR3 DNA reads TGTGCCAGCAACCAACGAGGGGCGAGGGGCTACGAGCAGTACTTC. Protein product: CASNQRGARGYEQYF.

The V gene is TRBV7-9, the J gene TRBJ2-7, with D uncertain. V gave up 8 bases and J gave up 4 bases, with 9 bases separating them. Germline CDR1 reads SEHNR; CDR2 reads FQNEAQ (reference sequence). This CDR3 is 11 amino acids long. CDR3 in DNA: TGTGCCAGCGGGCCCCTGTACGAGCAGTACTTC. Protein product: CASGPLYEQYF.

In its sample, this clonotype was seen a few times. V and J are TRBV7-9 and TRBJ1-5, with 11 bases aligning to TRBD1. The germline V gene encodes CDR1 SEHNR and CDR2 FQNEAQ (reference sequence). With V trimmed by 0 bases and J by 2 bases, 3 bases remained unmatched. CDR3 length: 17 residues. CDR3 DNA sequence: TGTGCCAGCAGCTTAGCGATGGGACAGGGGGGCAATCAGCCCCAGCATTTT. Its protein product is CASSLAMGQGGNQPQHF.

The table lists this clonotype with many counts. The CDR3 loop is CASSSPSGGITQETQYF. The CDR3 region has the DNA TGTGCCAGCAGCTCTCCCAGCGGGGGGATCACCCAAGAGACCCAGTACTTC. The genes are TRBV5-6 and TRBJ2-5; TRBD2 aligns across 9 bases. The V and J ends lost 3 bases and 1 base, in that order; junction bases with no gene match: 10. The CDR3 is made up of 17 amino acids. The germline CDR1 and CDR2 sequences are SGHDT and YYEEEE.

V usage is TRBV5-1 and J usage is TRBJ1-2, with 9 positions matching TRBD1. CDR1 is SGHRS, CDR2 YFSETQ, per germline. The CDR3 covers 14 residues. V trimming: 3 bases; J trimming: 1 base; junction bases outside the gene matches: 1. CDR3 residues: CASSWDRDNYGYTF. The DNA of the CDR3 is TGCGCCAGCAGCTGGGACAGGGATAACTATGGCTACACCTTC.

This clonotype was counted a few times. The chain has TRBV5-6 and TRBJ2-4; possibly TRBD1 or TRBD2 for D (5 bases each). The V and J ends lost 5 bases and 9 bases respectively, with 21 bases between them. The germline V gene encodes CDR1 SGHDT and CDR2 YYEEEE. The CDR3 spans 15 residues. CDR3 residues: CASSFAGTQASIQYF. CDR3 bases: TGTGCCAGCAGTTTCGCCGGGACCCAGGCGAGCATTCAGTACTTC.

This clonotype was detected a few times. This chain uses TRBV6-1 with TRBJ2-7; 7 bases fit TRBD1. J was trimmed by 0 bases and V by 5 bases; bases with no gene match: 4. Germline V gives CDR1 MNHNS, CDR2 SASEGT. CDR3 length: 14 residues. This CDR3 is CASSRQGSSYEQYF. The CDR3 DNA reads TGTGCCAGCAGTAGACAGGGAAGCTCCTACGAGCAGTACTTC.

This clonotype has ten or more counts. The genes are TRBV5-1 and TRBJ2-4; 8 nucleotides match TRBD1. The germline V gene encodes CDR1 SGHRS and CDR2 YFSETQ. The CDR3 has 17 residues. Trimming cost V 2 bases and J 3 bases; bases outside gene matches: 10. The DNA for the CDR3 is TGCGCCAGCAGCTTAAGTGAGACAGGGGATGACAAAAACATTCAGTACTTC. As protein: CASSLSETGDDKNIQYF.

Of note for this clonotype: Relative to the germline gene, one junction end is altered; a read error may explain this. CDR3 bases: TGTGCCAGCAGCTTTGGGGTAGGGTGTGTCTTC. It is translated as CASSFGVGCVF. The chain employs TRBV11-2 and TRBJ2-1; D uncertain. The length of the CDR3 is 11 residues. Germline V gene sequence: CDR1 SGHAT, CDR2 FQNNGV.

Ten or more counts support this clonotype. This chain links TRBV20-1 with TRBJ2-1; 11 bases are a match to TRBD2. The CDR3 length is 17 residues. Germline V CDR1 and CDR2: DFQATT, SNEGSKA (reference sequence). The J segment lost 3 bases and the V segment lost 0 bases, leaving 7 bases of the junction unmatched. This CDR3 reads CSAREGSGRALYNEQFF. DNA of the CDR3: TGCAGTGCTAGAGAAGGTAGCGGGAGGGCCCTCTACAATGAGCAGTTCTTC.

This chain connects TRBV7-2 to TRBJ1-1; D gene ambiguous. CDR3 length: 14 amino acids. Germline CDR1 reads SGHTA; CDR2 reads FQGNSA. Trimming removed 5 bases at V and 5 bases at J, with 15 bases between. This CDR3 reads CASSPVRVGTEAFF. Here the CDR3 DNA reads TGTGCCAGCAGCCCAGTCCGCGTTGGAACTGAAGCTTTCTTT.

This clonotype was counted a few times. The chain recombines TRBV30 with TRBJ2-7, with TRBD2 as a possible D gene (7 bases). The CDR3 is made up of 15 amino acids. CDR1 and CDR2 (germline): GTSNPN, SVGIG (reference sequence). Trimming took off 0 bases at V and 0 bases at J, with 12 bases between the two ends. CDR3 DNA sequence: TGTGCCTGGAGTGTACAAGGGGGGGGCTCCTACGAGCAGTACTTC. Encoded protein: CAWSVQGGGSYEQYF.

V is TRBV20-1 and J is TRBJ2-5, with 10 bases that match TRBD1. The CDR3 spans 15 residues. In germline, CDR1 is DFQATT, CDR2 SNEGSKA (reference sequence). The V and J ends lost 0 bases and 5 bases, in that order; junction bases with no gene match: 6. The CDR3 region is CSARDRQGARETQYF. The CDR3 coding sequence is TGCAGTGCTAGAGATCGACAGGGGGCACGGGAGACCCAGTACTTC.